This TCR beta chain was recovered during a study of T cells after yellow fever vaccination. Findings and limits, study-wide: The appearance of a small share of clonotypes in both CD4 and CD8 compartments was observed.

TCRdb re-derived calls from the 5' RACE reads in MiXCR, one entry per CDR3 protein. This sample has about 320,000 distinct CDR3 sequences, with about 6.6% found just once. J gave up 4 bases and V 6 bases, and 8 bases lay outside the gene matches. CDR3 size: 16 residues. A word on this clonotype: Its antigen is not known.

The chain employs TRBV12-3 or TRBV12-4 and TRBJ2-5; 13 nucleotides line up with TRBD2. This sequence was found in a man between 18 and 29 years old who received the YFV17D yellow fever vaccine. Material: PBMCs, obtained roughly 46 days after the first yellow fever vaccination. CDR3 residues: CASSLTSGGARETQYF. The CDR3 DNA is TGTGCCAGCAGCCTCACTAGCGGGGGGGCCCGAGAGACCCAGTACTTC.